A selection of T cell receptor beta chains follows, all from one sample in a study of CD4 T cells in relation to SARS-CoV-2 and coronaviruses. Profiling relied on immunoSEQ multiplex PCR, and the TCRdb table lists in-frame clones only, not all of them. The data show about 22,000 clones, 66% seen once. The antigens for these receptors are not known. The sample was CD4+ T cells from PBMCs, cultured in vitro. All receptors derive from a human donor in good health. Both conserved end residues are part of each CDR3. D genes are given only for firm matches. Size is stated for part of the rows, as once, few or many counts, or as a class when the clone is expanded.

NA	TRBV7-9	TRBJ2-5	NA	CASSPYPGRTETQYF	TGTGCCAGCAGCCCATACCCGGGGCGAACAGAGACCCAGTACTTC
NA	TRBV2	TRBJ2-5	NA	CASSEATPDETQYF	TGTGCCAGCAGTGAAGCCACGCCAGACGAGACCCAGTACTTC
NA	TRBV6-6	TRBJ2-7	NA	CASTKKDTYSYEQYF	TGTGCCAGCACAAAAAAGGACACCTACTCCTACGAGCAGTACTTC
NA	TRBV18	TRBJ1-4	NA	CASSPEGGEKLFF	TGTGCCAGCTCACCGGAAGGGGGTGAAAAACTGTTTTTT
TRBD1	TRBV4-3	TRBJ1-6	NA	CASSLHPGGPNSPLHF	TGCGCCAGCAGCTTACACCCAGGGGGCCCTAATTCACCCCTCCACTTT
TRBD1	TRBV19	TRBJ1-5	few	CASSRGEGDRGLGDNQPQHF	TGTGCCAGTAGTAGGGGGGAGGGGGACAGGGGGCTTGGAGACAATCAGCCCCAGCATTTT
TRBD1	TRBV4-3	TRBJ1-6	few	CASSQDGTGLSPLHF	TGCGCCAGCAGCCAAGATGGGACAGGACTTTCACCCCTCCACTTT
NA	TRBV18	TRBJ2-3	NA	CASSPSETSTDTQYF	TGTGCCAGCTCACCATCCGAGACGAGCACAGATACGCAGTATTTT
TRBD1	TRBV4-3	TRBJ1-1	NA	CASSQDRQGWTEAFF	TGCGCCAGCAGCCAAGACCGACAGGGGTGGACTGAAGCTTTCTTT
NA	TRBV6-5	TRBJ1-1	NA	CASSLGVPNTEAFF	TGTGCCAGCAGCCTAGGGGTCCCGAACACTGAAGCTTTCTTT
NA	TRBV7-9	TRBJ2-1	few	CASTQGVSYNEQFF	TGTGCCAGCACCCAGGGAGTATCGTACAATGAGCAGTTCTTC
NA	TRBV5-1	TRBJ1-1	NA	CASSSPGQETEAFF	TGCGCCAGCAGCTCCCCGGGACAAGAGACTGAAGCTTTCTTT
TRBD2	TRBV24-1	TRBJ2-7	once	CATSDLEGIGEGEQYF	TGTGCCACCAGTGATTTGGAGGGGATCGGGGAGGGGGAGCAGTACTTC
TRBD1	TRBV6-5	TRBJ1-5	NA	CASSQDRGFPQHF	TGTGCCAGCAGCCAGGACAGGGGGTTCCCCCAGCATTTT
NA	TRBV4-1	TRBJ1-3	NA	CASSQAGTRGGNTIYF	TGCGCCAGCAGCCAGGCCGGGACTCGGGGGGGAAACACCATATATTTT
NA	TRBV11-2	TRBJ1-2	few	CASSFLARYRGADGYTF	TGTGCCAGCAGCTTTCTCGCCCGGTATCGGGGGGCGGATGGCTACACCTTC
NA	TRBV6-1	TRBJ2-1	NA	CASSDNTPLPYNEQFF	TGTGCCAGCAGTGATAATACTCCTTTGCCCTACAATGAGCAGTTCTTC
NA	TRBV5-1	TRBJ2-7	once	CASSLPGPAYEQYF	TGCGCCAGCAGCTTACCGGGGCCTGCCTACGAGCAGTACTTC
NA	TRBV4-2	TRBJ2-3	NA	CASSRLLRDSGTDTQYF	TGTGCCAGCAGCCGGCTCCTCCGGGACTCCGGCACAGATACGCAGTATTTT
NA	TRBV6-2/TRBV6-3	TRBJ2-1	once	CASSYSLAKSSYNEQFF	TGTGCCAGCAGTTACAGCCTAGCGAAGAGCTCCTACAATGAGCAGTTCTTC
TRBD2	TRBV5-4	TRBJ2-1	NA	CASSGKGTRYNEQFF	TGTGCCAGCAGCGGGAAGGGGACTAGGTACAATGAGCAGTTCTTC
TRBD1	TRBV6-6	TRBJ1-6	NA	CASIPTQGAYNSPLHF	TGTGCCAGCATTCCCACACAGGGGGCCTATAATTCACCCCTCCACTTT
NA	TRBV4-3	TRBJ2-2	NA	CASSQLGVNTGELFF	TGCGCCAGCAGCCAACTAGGGGTCAACACCGGGGAGCTGTTTTTT
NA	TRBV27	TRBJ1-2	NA	CATRYRNHRDVGDGYTF	TGTGCCACCCGATACCGAAACCACAGGGATGTCGGAGATGGCTACACCTTC
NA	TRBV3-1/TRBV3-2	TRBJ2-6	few	CASSQDWGAGGANVLTF	TGTGCCAGCAGCCAAGACTGGGGGGCGGGTGGGGCCAACGTCCTGACTTTC
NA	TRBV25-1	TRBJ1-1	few	CASSGSGGQVREAFF	TGTGCCAGCAGTGGGTCGGGGGGGCAGGTGCGTGAAGCTTTCTTT
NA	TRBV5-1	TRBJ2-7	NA	CASSLGGRRATYEQYF	TGCGCCAGCAGCTTGGGGGGGCGGAGAGCAACCTACGAGCAGTACTTC
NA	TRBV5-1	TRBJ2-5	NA	CASTERVGAETQYF	TGCGCCAGTACCGAGAGGGTGGGGGCAGAGACCCAGTACTTC